Below are 26 T cell receptor beta chains sequenced from a single sample in a study of a mutant IDH1 vaccine in newly diagnosed glioma. Time point given: week 47, end of study. Every vaccine dose comprised 300 ug of mutant IDH1 20-mer peptide plus topical imiquimod. Sequencing used immunoSEQ multiplex PCR; TCRdb keeps in-frame clones, though not all of them. The sample consists of approximately 60,000 clones, roughly 87% of them appearing once. These receptors' targets are unknown. The sample was PBMCs, taken from a glioma patient whose treatment included an IDH1 peptide vaccine. The receptors were gathered from a man between 25 and 39 years old with glioma.

The J gene is TRBJ1-5, the V gene TRBV7-8, with 7 bases fitting TRBD1. The CDR3 sequence is 18 residues long. With 4 bases clipped from V and 3 bases from J, the junction kept 15 bases outside the gene matches. Per germline, CDR1 SGHVS and CDR2 FQNEAQ. In DNA, the CDR3 is TGTGCCAGCAGCTCAAAAAAGGGACAGCTGGCGGCCAATCAGCCCCAGCATTTT. It yields the protein CASSSKKGQLAANQPQHF. Combining the CDR3 with reference TRBV7-8 and TRBJ1-5 gives the whole variable domain GAGVSQSPRYKVAKRGQDVALRCDPISGHVSLFWYQQALGQGPEFLTYFQNEAQLDKSGLPSDRFFAERPEGSVSTLKIQRTQQEDSAVYLCASSSKKGQLAANQPQHFGDGTRLSIL.

This clone was seen a handful of times. Other DNA sequences from this sample encode an identical CDR3 as well. The chain carries TRBV30 and TRBJ1-5; D unclear. V was shortened by 1 base and J by 0 bases, with 4 bases between the two germline ends. CDR3 size: 13 residues. From germline, CDR1 is GTSNPN and CDR2 SVGIG (reference sequence). For the CDR3, the DNA is TGTGCCTGGAGTGAGGATAGCAATCAGCCCCAGCATTTT. It specifies CAWSEDSNQPQHF.

J is TRBJ1-6 and V is TRBV7-8, with D uncertain. V was trimmed by 1 base and J by 9 bases, leaving 19 bases between them. CDR1 is SGHVS and CDR2 is FQNEAQ in the germline V gene. CDR3 size: 17 residues. CDR3 region: CASSLVGQAGLGSPLHF. CDR3 in DNA: TGTGCCAGCAGCTTAGTTGGTCAAGCGGGGTTGGGTTCACCCCTCCACTTT.

J is TRBJ2-6 and V is TRBV19; 10 nucleotides align to TRBD1. V lost 5 bases to trimming and J lost 0 bases; unmatched junction nucleotides: 10. Germline CDR1 is LNHDA and CDR2 is SQIVND (reference sequence). The CDR3 is 19 amino acids. Here the CDR3 DNA reads TGTGCCAGTAGTCCACGCGGGACAGGGGTATACTCTGGGGCCAACGTCCTGACTTTC. Translating it yields CASSPRGTGVYSGANVLTF.

The V gene is TRBV29-1, the J gene TRBJ1-3; no clear D. V shed 2 bases and J shed 0 bases, with 8 bases lying between them. Looked up from germline, CDR1 is SQVTM and CDR2 is ANQGSEA. The CDR3 spans 14 residues. CDR3 in DNA: TGCAGCGTTGAAACCTCAGACTCTGGAAACACCATATATTTT. Translation: CSVETSDSGNTIYF.

The chain links TRBV19 to TRBJ1-1; D is unclear. Per germline, CDR1 LNHDA and CDR2 SQIVND (reference sequence). The CDR3 loop spans 16 amino acids. V was trimmed by 5 bases and J by 0 bases, leaving 16 bases between them. The CDR3 loop is CASSPKGQRMNTEAFF. CDR3 nucleotides: TGTGCCAGTAGTCCCAAGGGTCAGCGAATGAACACTGAAGCTTTCTTT.

This clone was seen a handful of times. The chain joins TRBV4-2 to TRBJ2-1; a possible D gene is TRBD1 (5 bases). Germline loops: CDR1 LGHNA, CDR2 YNFKEQ. V dropped 1 base and J dropped 7 bases, with 14 bases sitting between them. The CDR3 consists of 15 residues. CDR3 sequence reads: CASSQGFGHQNEQFF. The DNA for the CDR3 is TGTGCCAGCAGCCAAGGGTTCGGACACCAGAATGAGCAGTTCTTC.

This sequence joins TRBV11-2 and TRBJ2-2; 8 nucleotides align to TRBD2. The ends lost 5 bases at V and 8 bases at J; junction bases unmatched: 4. In germline, CDR1 is SGHAT, CDR2 FQNNGV. The CDR3 consists of 13 residues. CDR3 region: CASSTGGLGELFF. CDR3 nucleotide sequence: TGTGCCAGCAGCACGGGGGGGCTAGGGGAGCTGTTTTTT.

V usage is TRBV9 and J usage is TRBJ2-6; tentative D call: TRBD1 (5 bases). Germline CDR1 SGDLS, CDR2 YYNGEE. This CDR3 comprises 17 residues. V dropped 2 bases and J dropped 0 bases, with 12 bases sitting between them. The CDR3 is CASSVASGSSGANVLTF. CDR3 coding DNA: TGTGCCAGCAGCGTTGCATCAGGGTCCTCTGGGGCCAACGTCCTGACTTTC. Full variable domain (rest looked up from reference TRBV9 and TRBJ2-6): DSGVTQTPKHLITATGQRVTLRCSPRSGDLSVYWYQQSLDQGLQFLIQYYNGEERAKGNILERFSAQQFPDLHSELNLSSLELGDSALYFCASSVASGSSGANVLTFGAGSRLTVL.

This sequence joins TRBV5-1 and TRBJ2-2; D possibly corresponds to TRBD1 (8 bases). Germline CDR1 and CDR2: SGHRS and YFSETQ. Trimming removed 7 bases from V and 9 bases from J, with 13 bases in between. The CDR3 length is 12 residues. The DNA for the CDR3 is TGCGCCAGCCGGGGGGACAGGTGGGAGCTGTTTTTT. Encoded protein: CASRGDRWELFF.

The chain has TRBV5-1 and TRBJ1-2; D is unclear. Trimming left V 0 bases short and J 7 bases short, with 4 bases between. From germline, CDR1 is SGHRS and CDR2 YFSETQ. CDR3 length equals 11 residues. The DNA for the CDR3 is TGCGCCAGCAGCTTGGACCGTGGCTACACCTTC. Translated: CASSLDRGYTF. Based on the CDR3 plus reference TRBV5-1 and TRBJ1-2, the full variable domain is KAGVTQTPRYLIKTRGQQVTLSCSPISGHRSVSWYQQTPGQGLQFLFEYFSETQRNKGNFPGRFSGRQFSNSRSEMNVSTLELGDSALYLCASSLDRGYTFGSGTRLTVV.

By proportion, this clone is medium-sized. The genes are TRBV29-1 and TRBJ1-6, with 7 bases that match TRBD1. The CDR3 spans 14 residues. With 7 bases clipped from V and 1 base from J, the junction kept 4 bases outside the gene matches. Germline assignment: CDR1 SQVTM and CDR2 ANQGSEA. The CDR3 protein is CSDHRGSYNSPLHF. The CDR3 nucleotides are TGCAGCGATCACAGGGGATCCTATAATTCACCCCTCCACTTT.

This sequence joins TRBV7-6 and TRBJ2-7; D tentatively fits TRBD1 or TRBD2 (5 bases each). Germline V lookup: CDR1 SGHVS, CDR2 FNYEAQ. V shed 7 bases and J shed 3 bases, with 16 bases lying between them. The CDR3 has 14 amino acids. Here the CDR3 reads CASTPGTDDYEQYF. The CDR3 bases are TGTGCCAGCACCCCCGGGACGGATGACTACGAGCAGTACTTC.

This clone was observed a handful of times. The rearrangement uses TRBV5-4 and TRBJ1-2; D gene ambiguous. This CDR3 comprises 15 residues. Looked up from germline, CDR1 is SGHNT and CDR2 is YYREEE (reference sequence). The V end was cut by 0 bases, the J end by 2 bases, with 11 bases between. The CDR3 DNA reads TGTGCCAGCAGCTTGGACAGAAATTACAACTATGGCTACACCTTC. It codes for CASSLDRNYNYGYTF.

The rearrangement uses TRBV28 and TRBJ1-6; possible D gene TRBD1, 5 bases. Trimming cost V 3 bases and J 10 bases, with 10 bases left between them. Germline V lookup: CDR1 MDHEN, CDR2 SYDVKM. The length of the CDR3 is 13 residues. The CDR3 sequence is CASSLGPWSPLHF. The CDR3 DNA reads as TGTGCCAGCAGTTTGGGGCCGTGGTCACCCCTCCACTTT.

The chain combines TRBV19 with TRBJ1-1; no clear D gene. V was clipped by 4 bases and J by 4 bases, with 7 bases between them. This CDR3 spans 12 amino acids. Per the germline V gene, CDR1 is LNHDA and CDR2 is SQIVND (reference sequence). CDR3 bases: TGTGCCAGTAGTAGGGTGAGCACTGAAGCTTTCTTT. Protein: CASSRVSTEAFF.

This clone was observed once. V usage is TRBV10-3 and J usage is TRBJ2-5, with D unresolved. Gene TRBJ2-7 matches the end of the DNA better, so the J call may be wrong. CDR3 length: 13 amino acids. The V gene's germline CDR1 is ENHRY and CDR2 SYGVKD. The CDR3 here is CAISHTAGYEQYF. DNA for the CDR3: TGTGCCATCAGCCATACCGCTGGCTACGAGCAGTACTTC.

V and J are TRBV18 and TRBJ1-1; perhaps TRBD1 as D (6 bases). The CDR3 totals 14 residues. The germline gives CDR1 KGHSH, CDR2 LQKENI. Trimming shortened V by 2 bases and J by 0 bases, and 7 bases separated the two germline ends. CDR3 DNA sequence: TGTGCCAGCTCACCAAGACAGGTGAACACTGAAGCTTTCTTT. It codes for CASSPRQVNTEAFF.

Details on this clone: At one end, the junction sequence differs from germline, possibly due to a read error. The chain couples TRBV4-1 to TRBJ2-7; D is tentatively TRBD1 or TRBD2 (5 bases each). CDR3 length: 14 amino acids. Germline loops: CDR1 MGHRA, CDR2 YSYEKL. The CDR3 sequence is CASSHGTGRYEQCF. Written as DNA, the CDR3 is TGCGCCAGCAGCCACGGGACGGGGCGCTACGAGCAGTGCTTC.

This rearrangement joins TRBV12-5 to TRBJ1-2; 9 bases line up with TRBD1. Germline V lookup: CDR1 LGHNT, CDR2 FRNRAP. This CDR3 comprises 15 residues. The V gene end was trimmed by 0 bases and the J gene end by 2 bases; junction bases not matched to a gene: 1. DNA for the CDR3: TGTGCTAGTGGTTTGGTTGGACAGGGGAACTATGGCTACACCTTC. It is translated as CASGLVGQGNYGYTF.

This clone was seen once. The genes are TRBV11-2 and TRBJ2-7; 10 nucleotides agree with TRBD1. V was pared by 3 bases and J by 6 bases, with 8 bases of the junction left unmatched. The CDR3 is 15 amino acids. Germline V lookup: CDR1 SGHAT, CDR2 FQNNGV. The CDR3 DNA reads TGTGCCAGCAGCTTTGGACAGGGGGTTGGGGTCGAGCAGTACTTC. Amino acids: CASSFGQGVGVEQYF. Combining the CDR3 with reference TRBV11-2 and TRBJ2-7 gives the whole variable domain EAGVAQSPRYKIIEKRQSVAFWCNPISGHATLYWYQQILGQGPKLLIQFQNNGVVDDSQLPKDRFSAERLKGVDSTLKIQPAKLEDSAVYLCASSFGQGVGVEQYFGPGTRLTVT.

This chain joins TRBV5-6 and TRBJ1-6; no clear D. The CDR3 is made up of 16 amino acids. Germline CDR1 reads SGHDT; CDR2 reads YYEEEE. Trimming stripped 2 bases from V and 0 bases from J, with 9 bases between. CDR3 sequence (DNA): TGTGCCAGCAGCTTCCCTCCCAGCTCCTATAATTCACCCCTCCACTTT. As protein: CASSFPPSSYNSPLHF.

In this sample, this clone turned up a few times. The V call is TRBV19, the J call TRBJ1-2, with TRBD1 as a possible D gene (5 bases). In germline, CDR1 is LNHDA, CDR2 SQIVND (reference sequence). The CDR3 sequence is 13 residues long. The ends were cut back, 5 bases at V and 13 bases at J, with 20 bases in the middle. The CDR3 reads CASSHGLQGLSTF. The DNA of the CDR3 is TGTGCCAGTAGTCACGGTCTTCAGGGACTGAGCACCTTC.

This rearrangement joins TRBV7-7 to TRBJ2-2, with no clear D. Trimming pared 1 base from V and 5 bases from J, leaving 5 bases between. This CDR3 comprises 13 residues. The germline gives CDR1 SSHAT, CDR2 FNYEAQ (reference sequence). The CDR3 protein is CASSLDWTGELFF. CDR3 bases: TGTGCCAGCAGCTTAGATTGGACCGGGGAGCTGTTTTTT.

This clone was observed a few times. The rearrangement joins TRBV5-6 to TRBJ1-1; D gene unclear. V gave up 3 bases and J gave up 10 bases, with 7 bases separating them. CDR1 and CDR2 (germline): SGHDT, YYEEEE. The CDR3 spans 10 residues. DNA of the CDR3: TGTGCCAGCAGCTCCCACCCAGCTTTCTTT. Amino acid sequence: CASSSHPAFF.

The chain joins TRBV11-2 to TRBJ2-7; D uncertain. The CDR3 has 15 amino acids. The ends were cut back, 1 base at V and 0 bases at J, with 10 bases in the middle. Looked up from germline, CDR1 is SGHAT and CDR2 is FQNNGV. The CDR3 nucleotides are TGTGCCAGCAGCTTAGGGCCAGGCCACTCCTACGAGCAGTACTTC. Its protein product is CASSLGPGHSYEQYF.